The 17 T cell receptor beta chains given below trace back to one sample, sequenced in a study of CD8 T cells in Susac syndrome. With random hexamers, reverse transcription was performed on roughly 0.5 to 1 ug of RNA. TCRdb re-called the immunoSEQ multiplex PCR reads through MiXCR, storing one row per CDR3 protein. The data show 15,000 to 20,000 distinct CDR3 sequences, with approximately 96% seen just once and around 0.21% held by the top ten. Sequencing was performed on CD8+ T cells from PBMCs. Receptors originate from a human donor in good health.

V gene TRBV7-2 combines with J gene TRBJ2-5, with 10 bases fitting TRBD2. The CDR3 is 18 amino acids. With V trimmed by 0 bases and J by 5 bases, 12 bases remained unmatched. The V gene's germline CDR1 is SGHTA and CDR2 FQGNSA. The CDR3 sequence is CASSLARLAGGLGETQYF. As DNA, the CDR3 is TGTGCCAGCAGCTTAGCGAGACTAGCGGGCGGTTTGGGCGAGACCCAGTACTTC.

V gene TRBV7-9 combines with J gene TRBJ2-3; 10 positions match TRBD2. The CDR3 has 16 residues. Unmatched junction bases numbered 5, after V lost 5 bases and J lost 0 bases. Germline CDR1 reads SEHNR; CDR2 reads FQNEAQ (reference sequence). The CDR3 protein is CASSPTSGASTDTQYF. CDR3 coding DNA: TGTGCCAGCAGCCCCACTAGCGGGGCTAGCACAGATACGCAGTATTTT.

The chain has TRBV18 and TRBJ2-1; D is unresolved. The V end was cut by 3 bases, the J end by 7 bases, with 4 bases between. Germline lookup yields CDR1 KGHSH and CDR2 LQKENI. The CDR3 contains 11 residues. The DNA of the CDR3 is TGTGCCAGCTCACCCGGTAATGAGCAGTTCTTC. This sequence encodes CASSPGNEQFF.

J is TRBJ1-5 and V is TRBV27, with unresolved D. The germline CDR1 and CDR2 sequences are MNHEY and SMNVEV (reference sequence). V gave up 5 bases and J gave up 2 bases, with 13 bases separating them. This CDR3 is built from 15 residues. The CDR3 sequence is CASSPTAWGNQPQHF. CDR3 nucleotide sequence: TGTGCCAGCAGTCCAACGGCCTGGGGCAATCAGCCCCAGCATTTT.

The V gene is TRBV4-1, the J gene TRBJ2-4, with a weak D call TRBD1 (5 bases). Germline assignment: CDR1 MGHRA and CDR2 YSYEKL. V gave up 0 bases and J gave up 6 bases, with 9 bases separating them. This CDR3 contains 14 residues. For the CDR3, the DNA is TGCGCCAGCAGCCAAGACGCGACAGTAAACATTCAGTACTTC. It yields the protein CASSQDATVNIQYF.

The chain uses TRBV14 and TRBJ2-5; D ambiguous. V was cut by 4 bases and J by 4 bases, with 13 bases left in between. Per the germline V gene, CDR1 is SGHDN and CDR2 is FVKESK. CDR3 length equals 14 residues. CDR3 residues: CASSPLGSGETQYF. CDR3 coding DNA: TGTGCCAGCAGCCCCTTGGGTTCAGGAGAGACCCAGTACTTC.

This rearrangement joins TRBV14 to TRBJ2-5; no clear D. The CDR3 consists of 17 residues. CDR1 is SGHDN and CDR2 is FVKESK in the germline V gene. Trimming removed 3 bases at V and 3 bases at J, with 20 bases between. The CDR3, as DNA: TGTGCCAGCAGCCAGGATTGGTCAGCTATTCAAAAAGAGACCCAGTACTTC. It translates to CASSQDWSAIQKETQYF.

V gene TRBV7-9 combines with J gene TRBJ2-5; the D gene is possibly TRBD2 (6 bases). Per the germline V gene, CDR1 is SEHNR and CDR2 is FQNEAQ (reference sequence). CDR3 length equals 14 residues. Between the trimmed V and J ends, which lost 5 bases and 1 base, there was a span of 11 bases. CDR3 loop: CASSVTSIQETQYF. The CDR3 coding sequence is TGTGCCAGCAGCGTTACTAGCATCCAAGAGACCCAGTACTTC.

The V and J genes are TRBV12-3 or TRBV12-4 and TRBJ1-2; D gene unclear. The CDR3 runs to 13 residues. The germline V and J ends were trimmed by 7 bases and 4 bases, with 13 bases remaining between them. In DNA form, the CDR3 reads TGTGCCAGCAACCTAGGTGGACCCTATGGCTACACCTTC. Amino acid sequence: CASNLGGPYGYTF.

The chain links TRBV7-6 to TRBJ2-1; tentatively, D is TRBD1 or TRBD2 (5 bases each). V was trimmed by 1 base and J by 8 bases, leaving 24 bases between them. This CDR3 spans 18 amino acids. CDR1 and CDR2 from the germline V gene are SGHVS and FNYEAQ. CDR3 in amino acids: CASSLVVGAVVLGDEQFF. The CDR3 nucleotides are TGTGCCAGCAGCTTAGTAGTCGGGGCGGTGGTTCTTGGGGATGAGCAGTTCTTC.

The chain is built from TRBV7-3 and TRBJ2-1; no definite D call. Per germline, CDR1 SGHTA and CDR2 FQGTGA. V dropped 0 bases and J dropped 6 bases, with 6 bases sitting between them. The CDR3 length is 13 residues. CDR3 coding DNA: TGTGCCAGCAGCTTAACTCGCAGCAATGAGCAGTTCTTC. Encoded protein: CASSLTRSNEQFF. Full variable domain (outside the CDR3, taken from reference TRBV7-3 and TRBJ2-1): GAGVSQTPSNKVTEKGKYVELRCDPISGHTALYWYRQSLGQGPEFLIYFQGTGAADDSGLPNDRFFAVRPEGSVSTLKIQRTERGDSAVYLCASSLTRSNEQFFGPGTRLTVL.

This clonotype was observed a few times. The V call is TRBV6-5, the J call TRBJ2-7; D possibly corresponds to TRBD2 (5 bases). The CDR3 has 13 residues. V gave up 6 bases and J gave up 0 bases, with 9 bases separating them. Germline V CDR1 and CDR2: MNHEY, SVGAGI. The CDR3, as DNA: TGTGCCAGCAGGGACTCCGGCTCCTACGAGCAGTACTTC. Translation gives CASRDSGSYEQYF.

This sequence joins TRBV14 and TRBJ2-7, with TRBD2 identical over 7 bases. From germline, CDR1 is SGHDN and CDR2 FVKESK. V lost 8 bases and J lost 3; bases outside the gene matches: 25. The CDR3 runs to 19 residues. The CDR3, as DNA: TGTGCCAGCGGGTGGAAAACGTCACTAGCGCACCTCCCGGACTACGAGCAGTACGTC. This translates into CASGWKTSLAHLPDYEQYV.

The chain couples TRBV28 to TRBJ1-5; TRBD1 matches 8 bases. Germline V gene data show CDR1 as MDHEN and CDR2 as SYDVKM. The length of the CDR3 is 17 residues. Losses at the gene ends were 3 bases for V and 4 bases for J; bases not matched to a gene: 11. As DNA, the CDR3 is TGTGCCAGCAGTTTGTACGGGACAGGCGTTTTGAATCAGCCCCAGCATTTT. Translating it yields CASSLYGTGVLNQPQHF.

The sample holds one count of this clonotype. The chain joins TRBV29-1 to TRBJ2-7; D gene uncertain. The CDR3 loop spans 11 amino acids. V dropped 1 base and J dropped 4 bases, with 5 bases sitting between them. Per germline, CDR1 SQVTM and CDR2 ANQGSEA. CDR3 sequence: CSVEAGYEQYF. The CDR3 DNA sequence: TGCAGCGTTGAAGCAGGTTACGAGCAGTACTTC.

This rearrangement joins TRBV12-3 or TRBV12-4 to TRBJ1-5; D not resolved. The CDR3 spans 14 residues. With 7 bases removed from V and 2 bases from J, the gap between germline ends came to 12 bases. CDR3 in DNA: TGTGCCAGCACCGATACCGGGGGCAATCAGCCCCAGCATTTT. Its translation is CASTDTGGNQPQHF.

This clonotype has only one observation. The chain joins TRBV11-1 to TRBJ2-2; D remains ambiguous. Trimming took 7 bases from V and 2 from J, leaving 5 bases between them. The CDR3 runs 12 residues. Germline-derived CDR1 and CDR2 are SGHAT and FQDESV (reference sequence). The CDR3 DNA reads TGTGCCAGCAACCCAAACACCGGGGAGCTGTTTTTT. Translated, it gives CASNPNTGELFF.